What follows are 27 T cell receptor beta chains derived from one specimen sequenced in a study of blood T cell repertoires in COVID-19 (dated by TCRdb to 2020 to 2022). Library construction relied on the immunoSEQ multiplex PCR assay. The table was pulled from immuneACCESS by TCRdb, which kept in-frame rearrangements only. Such tables lose some clones; where checked, under half of the loss comes from unresolved V genes, and the rest has no known cause. The sample records 300,000 to 350,000 clones, approximately 90% of which are singletons. Of the sample, roughly a tenth is held by the ten largest clones. Sequenced material: peripheral blood. Receptors were obtained from a man aged 25 to 45 with COVID-19, enrolled during active disease.

This clone was picked up a small number of times. The rearrangement joins TRBV5-6 to TRBJ2-7, with TRBD1 matching over 9 bases. CDR3 length: 15 amino acids. Germline V CDR1 and CDR2: SGHDT, YYEEEE. J was trimmed by 3 bases and V by 3 bases; bases with no gene match: 7. CDR3 in DNA: TGTGCCAGCAGCTCAGAGGACAGGGGCGGCTACGAGCAGTACTTC. Protein: CASSSEDRGGYEQYF.

This chain links TRBV2 with TRBJ2-5; tentatively, D is TRBD1 (6 bases). V lost 8 bases and J lost 1, with 11 bases in between. Per germline, CDR1 SNHLY and CDR2 FYNNEI. This CDR3 is 13 amino acids long. The CDR3 loop reads CASSDRRQETQYF. CDR3 coding DNA: TGTGCCAGCTCTGACAGGCGCCAAGAGACCCAGTACTTC.

V and J are TRBV7-9 and TRBJ2-7, with D possibly being TRBD1 (6 bases). The germline CDR1 and CDR2 sequences are SEHNR and FQNEAQ (reference sequence). The CDR3 consists of 16 residues. The V end was cut by 2 bases, the J end by 2 bases, with 16 bases between. This CDR3 reads CASSLNPGQRTYEQYF. The CDR3 DNA follows: TGTGCCAGCAGCTTAAACCCGGGACAAAGAACCTACGAGCAGTACTTC.

V is TRBV4-3 and J is TRBJ2-7; 12 bases agree with TRBD1. Germline CDR1 and CDR2: LGHNA and YSLEER. The V and J ends lost 0 bases and 7 bases, in that order; junction bases with no gene match: 10. The CDR3 loop spans 17 amino acids. DNA for the CDR3: TGCGCCAGCAGCCAAGACCCTCCGGGACAGGGGGCTTGGGAGCAGTACTTC. Translation gives CASSQDPPGQGAWEQYF.

The chain employs TRBV6-2 or TRBV6-3 and TRBJ2-1; weak D call: TRBD2 (6 bases). V lost 0 bases to trimming and J lost 0 bases, with 18 bases between them. Germline CDR1 is MNHEY and CDR2 is SVGEGT. CDR3 length: 19 residues. The CDR3 nucleotides read TGTGCCAGCAGTTACTCGAGTGACCCCGGGGGAAGCTCCTACAATGAGCAGTTCTTC. This codes for CASSYSSDPGGSSYNEQFF.

The chain carries TRBV10-3 and TRBJ2-1; a possible D gene is TRBD2 (6 bases). V lost 4 bases and J 7 bases, leaving 20 bases between the germline ends. The CDR3 has 16 residues. From germline, CDR1 is ENHRY and CDR2 SYGVKD. The CDR3, as DNA: TGTGCCATCAGTGCGGGGCTAGCCCGGGGGACGAATGAGCAGTTCTTC. Residues: CAISAGLARGTNEQFF.

The chain has TRBV5-4 and TRBJ2-3; 10 nucleotides agree with TRBD2. The germline CDR1 and CDR2 sequences are SGHNT and YYREEE (reference sequence). This CDR3 has 15 amino acids. J was trimmed by 0 bases and V by 3 bases; bases with no gene match: 1. The CDR3 nucleotides are TGTGCCAGCAGCTCGACTAGCGGGAGCACAGATACGCAGTATTTT. Translated: CASSSTSGSTDTQYF.

V is TRBV7-3 and J is TRBJ2-1; the match to TRBD2 covers 11 bases. The CDR3 sequence is 15 residues long. Germline CDR1 is SGHTA and CDR2 is FQGTGA. Germline trimming cut 4 bases from V and 3 bases from J; bases unmatched to any gene: 2. The CDR3 protein is CASSSGLADYNEQFF. As DNA, the CDR3 is TGTGCCAGCAGCTCGGGACTAGCGGACTACAATGAGCAGTTCTTC.

V usage is TRBV15 and J usage is TRBJ2-7, with TRBD1 matching over 9 bases. V trimming: 0 bases; J trimming: 2 bases; junction bases outside the gene matches: 2. Germline V gives CDR1 LNHNV, CDR2 YYDKDF (reference sequence). CDR3 size: 15 residues. The CDR3 loop reads CATSRDGTGTYEQYF. In DNA form, the CDR3 reads TGTGCCACCAGCAGAGACGGGACAGGGACCTACGAGCAGTACTTC. The whole variable domain, remainder taken from reference TRBV15 and TRBJ2-7, is DAMVIQNPRYQVTQFGKPVTLSCSQTLNHNVMYWYQQKSSQAPKLLFHYYDKDFNNEADTPDNFQSRRPNTSFCFLDIRSPGLGDTAMYLCATSRDGTGTYEQYFGPGTRLTVT.

In this sample, this clone turned up once. This chain links TRBV7-2 with TRBJ2-3; no clear D. CDR3 length: 15 residues. The germline V gene encodes CDR1 SGHTA and CDR2 FQGNSA. The V gene lost 2 bases and the J gene lost 4 bases, with 13 bases spanning the gap. The CDR3 reads CASSLQYLPSDTQYF. The CDR3 region has the DNA TGTGCCAGCAGCTTACAGTACCTTCCTTCAGATACGCAGTATTTT.

The chain combines TRBV6-5 with TRBJ2-7; 9 nucleotides align to TRBD2. V dropped 3 bases and J dropped 1; count of bases not matched to a gene: 7. Germline V CDR1 and CDR2: MNHEY, SVGAGI. CDR3 length: 16 residues. For the CDR3, the DNA is TGTGCCAGCAGTTATCCCCAGACTAGCGGATCCTACGAGCAGTACTTC. Its protein product is CASSYPQTSGSYEQYF.

The chain combines TRBV15 with TRBJ2-3, with 7 nucleotides matching TRBD2. The CDR3 extends over 16 amino acids. CDR1 and CDR2 (germline): LNHNV, YYDKDF (reference sequence). V dropped 2 bases and J dropped 4; count of bases not matched to a gene: 9. In DNA form, the CDR3 reads TGTGCCACCAGCAGAAGGCGGACTAGTCAGTCAGATACGCAGTATTTT. Translation gives CATSRRRTSQSDTQYF. The full variable domain, completed using reference TRBV15 and TRBJ2-3, is DAMVIQNPRYQVTQFGKPVTLSCSQTLNHNVMYWYQQKSSQAPKLLFHYYDKDFNNEADTPDNFQSRRPNTSFCFLDIRSPGLGDTAMYLCATSRRRTSQSDTQYFGPGTRLTVL.

This chain uses TRBV7-9 with TRBJ2-3; D gene uncertain. There are 12 residues in the CDR3. With 4 bases removed from V and 2 bases from J, the gap between germline ends came to 4 bases. Germline CDR1 and CDR2: SEHNR and FQNEAQ (reference sequence). In nucleotides, the CDR3 is TGTGCCAGCAGCTACTACACAGATACGCAGTATTTT. Its translation: CASSYYTDTQYF. Drawing the rest from reference TRBV7-9 and TRBJ2-3, the complete variable domain is DTGVSQNPRHKITKRGQNVTFRCDPISEHNRLYWYRQTLGQGPEFLTYFQNEAQLEKSRLLSDRFSAERPKGSFSTLEIQRTEQGDSAMYLCASSYYTDTQYFGPGTRLTVL.

The chain recombines TRBV4-1 with TRBJ1-3; TRBD1 might be the D (5 bases). Germline CDR1 is MGHRA and CDR2 is YSYEKL. Trimming removed 3 bases from V and 1 base from J, with 10 bases in between. The CDR3 consists of 15 residues. The CDR3 nucleotides read TGCGCCAGCAGCCACCTTCCAGGGTCTGGAAACACCATATATTTT. Its translation is CASSHLPGSGNTIYF.

J is TRBJ2-1 and V is TRBV6-5; 7 positions match TRBD1. The germline V gene encodes CDR1 MNHEY and CDR2 SVGAGI. The CDR3 totals 15 residues. The trim removed 2 bases at V and 4 bases at J, leaving 5 bases unmatched. Written as DNA, the CDR3 is TGTGCCAGCAGTTACGACAGGGTGGGGTACAATGAGCAGTTCTTC. It codes for CASSYDRVGYNEQFF.

The J gene is TRBJ2-5, the V gene TRBV24-1, with 10 bases identical to TRBD2. Trimming at V came to 1 base and at J to 5 bases, leaving 12 bases not matched to a gene. Germline CDR1 is KGHDR and CDR2 is SFDVKD. The CDR3 is made up of 18 amino acids. As DNA, the CDR3 is TGTGCCACCAGTGATTTAACCTCTCAGAGAGCGGGAGGGGAGACCCAGTACTTC. Its protein product is CATSDLTSQRAGGETQYF.

The chain couples TRBV27 to TRBJ1-2; TRBD1 agrees at 7 bases. The junction had 4 bases not matched to a gene; V was cut back by 3 bases and J by 0 bases. Germline V CDR1 and CDR2: MNHEY, SMNVEV (reference sequence). The CDR3 covers 15 residues. In DNA form, the CDR3 reads TGTGCCAGCAGTTTGGGGGGACAGTCTAACTATGGCTACACCTTC. It is translated as CASSLGGQSNYGYTF.

The rearrangement uses TRBV4-2 and TRBJ2-2; 12 positions agree with TRBD2. The CDR3 extends over 19 amino acids. Germline values: CDR1 LGHNA, CDR2 YNFKEQ. The V segment lost 0 bases and the J segment 1 base; nucleotides outside the gene matches: 6. DNA for the CDR3: TGTGCCAGCAGCCAAGAACCTCCGGGACTAGCGGGGAACACCGGGGAGCTGTTTTTT. It specifies CASSQEPPGLAGNTGELFF.

The V call is TRBV29-1, the J call TRBJ2-1; 14 bases line up with TRBD2. V shed 6 bases, J shed 6 bases, and the junction held 4 bases outside the gene matches. The CDR3 sequence is 14 residues long. Germline V CDR1 and CDR2: SQVTM, ANQGSEA. The CDR3 coding sequence is TGCAGCGTGGTAGGACTAGCGGGAGGCAATGAGCAGTTCTTC. Translating gives CSVVGLAGGNEQFF.

The CDR3 loop reads CATETYSGNTIYF. The CDR3, as DNA: TGTGCCACCGAGACATACTCTGGAAACACCATATATTTT. This chain connects TRBV28 to TRBJ1-3, with no clear D. Germline lookup yields CDR1 MDHEN and CDR2 SYDVKM. Trimming took off 10 bases at V and 0 bases at J, with 10 bases between the two ends. The CDR3 totals 13 residues.

The chain joins TRBV4-3 to TRBJ1-3; 7 positions agree with TRBD1. The junction had 8 bases not matched to a gene; V was cut back by 3 bases and J by 0 bases. The germline V gene has CDR1 LGHNA and CDR2 YSLEER. The length of the CDR3 is 17 residues. CDR3 sequence: CASSQERQGFSGNTIYF. CDR3 DNA: TGCGCCAGCAGCCAGGAAAGACAGGGCTTCTCTGGAAACACCATATATTTT.

Turning to this clone: The sample contains more than one DNA sequence encoding this CDR3. CDR3 in amino acids: CASSLQGNTEAFF. The CDR3 coding sequence is TGTGCCAGCAGCTTACAGGGAAACACTGAAGCTTTCTTT. This chain joins TRBV7-2 and TRBJ1-1, with a possible D match to TRBD1 (5 bases). The CDR3 has 13 residues. Germline lookup yields CDR1 SGHTA and CDR2 FQGNSA. With 2 bases removed from V and 2 bases from J, the gap between germline ends came to 6 bases.

The rearrangement uses TRBV7-8 and TRBJ2-1, with 8 bases lining up with TRBD1. Germline V gives CDR1 SGHVS, CDR2 FQNEAQ. Trimming took 1 base from V and 7 from J; bases not matched to a gene: 18. The CDR3 is 19 residues long. In nucleotides, the CDR3 is TGTGCCAGCAGCTTAGTAGAGGCCCGGACAGGGAAGGTCTGGAATGAGCAGTTCTTC. Translated: CASSLVEARTGKVWNEQFF.

The V and J genes are TRBV7-2 and TRBJ1-2; weak D call: TRBD1 (5 bases). Germline loops: CDR1 SGHTA, CDR2 FQGNSA. V lost 1 base to trimming and J lost 4 bases, with 16 bases between them. The CDR3 has 16 residues. CDR3 sequence reads: CASSLGTSVLGYGYTF. CDR3 coding DNA: TGTGCCAGCAGCTTAGGGACAAGCGTTCTGGGCTATGGCTACACCTTC.

J is TRBJ2-3 and V is TRBV4-1, with 8 bases lining up with TRBD1. The CDR3 contains 17 residues. From germline, CDR1 is MGHRA and CDR2 YSYEKL. The V and J ends lost 2 bases and 5 bases, in that order; junction bases with no gene match: 12. DNA for the CDR3: TGCGCCAGCAGCCAAATGGGGGACAGGCGGTGGGGAGATACGCAGTATTTT. Its translation is CASSQMGDRRWGDTQYF.

This chain connects TRBV11-2 to TRBJ2-5; D unclear. CDR3 length: 15 residues. V gave up 2 bases and J gave up 1 base, with 11 bases separating them. CDR1 and CDR2 from the germline V gene are SGHAT and FQNNGV. In nucleotides, the CDR3 is TGTGCCAGCAGCTTAAATGGCAGAACCCAAGAGACCCAGTACTTC. As protein: CASSLNGRTQETQYF.

The chain's CDR3 is CASSEVDWLSFSNQPQHF. DNA for the CDR3: TGTGCCAGCAGTGAAGTCGATTGGCTTTCATTTAGCAATCAGCCCCAGCATTTT. The rearrangement uses TRBV6-1 and TRBJ1-5; D gene uncertain. Germline assignment: CDR1 MNHNS and CDR2 SASEGT. The CDR3 sequence is 18 residues long. The V and J ends lost 1 base and 0 bases respectively, with 16 bases between them.